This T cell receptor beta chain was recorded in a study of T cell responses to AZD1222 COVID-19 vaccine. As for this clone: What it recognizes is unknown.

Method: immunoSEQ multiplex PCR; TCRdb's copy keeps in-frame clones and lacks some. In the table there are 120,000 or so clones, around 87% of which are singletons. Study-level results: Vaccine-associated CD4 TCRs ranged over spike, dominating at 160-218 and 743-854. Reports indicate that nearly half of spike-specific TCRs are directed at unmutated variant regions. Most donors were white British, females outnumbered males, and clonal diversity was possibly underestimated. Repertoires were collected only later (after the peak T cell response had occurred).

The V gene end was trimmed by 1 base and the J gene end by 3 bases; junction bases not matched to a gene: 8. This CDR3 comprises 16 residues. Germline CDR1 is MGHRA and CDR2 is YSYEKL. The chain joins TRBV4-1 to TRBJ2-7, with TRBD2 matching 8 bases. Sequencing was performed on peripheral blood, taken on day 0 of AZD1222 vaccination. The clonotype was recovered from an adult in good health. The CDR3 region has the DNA TGCGCCAGCAGCCAAGCGGCGGGGGGCGGGGGCTACGAGCAGTACTTC. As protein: CASSQAAGGGGYEQYF.